The rows below give T cell receptor beta chains drawn from one sample of a study of blood T cell repertoires in COVID-19. Using immunoSEQ multiplex PCR, the repertoire was profiled, and TCRdb retains in-frame clones only, with some absent. The sample holds more than 200,000 clones, approximately 88% seen once. The material sequenced was peripheral blood. These receptor sequences come from a man in his forties with acute or convalescent COVID-19. Each CDR3 is given with its conserved first and last residue. A D gene is named only where the DNA matches it firmly. The listing skips clone size in some rows; elsewhere it reads once, few, many or a size class.

D | size | length | J | V | CDR3 | DNA
TRBD1 | - | 15 | TRBJ1-2 | TRBV19 | CASSISGTAIYGYTF | TGTGCCAGTAGTATATCCGGGACAGCTATATATGGCTACACCTTC
TRBD1 | - | 18 | TRBJ2-7 | TRBV7-3 | CASSLMGDRGTRTYEQYF | TGTGCCAGCAGCTTAATGGGGGACAGGGGAACAAGGACCTACGAGCAGTACTTC
- | - | 18 | TRBJ2-1 | TRBV18 | CASSPLPLAIVSYNEQFF | TGTGCCAGCTCACCGCTTCCCCTGGCCATCGTCTCCTACAATGAGCAGTTCTTC
TRBD1 | - | 13 | TRBJ1-2 | TRBV30 | CAWSEGTGYGYTF | TGTGCCTGGAGTGAAGGGACAGGCTATGGCTACACCTTC
TRBD2 | - | 15 | TRBJ2-7 | TRBV19 | CASSTLAGGVAEQYF | TGTGCCAGTAGTACCCTAGCGGGAGGTGTCGCCGAGCAGTACTTC
- | - | 15 | TRBJ1-4 | TRBV28 | CASSFRRELNEKLFF | TGTGCCAGCAGCTTCCGGAGGGAGCTTAATGAAAAACTGTTTTTT
- | - | 13 | TRBJ2-4 | TRBV29-1 | CSVEVGDGYIQYF | TGCAGCGTTGAGGTGGGAGACGGCTACATTCAGTACTTC
- | - | 16 | TRBJ1-2 | TRBV6-5 | CASSYSPRLGGYGYTF | TGTGCCAGCAGTTATTCCCCCCGTCTAGGGGGTTATGGCTACACCTTC
TRBD1 | - | 16 | TRBJ1-5 | TRBV5-5 | CASSLGTAGGVQPQHF | TGTGCCAGCAGCTTGGGGACGGCAGGGGGCGTTCAGCCCCAGCATTTT
- | - | 14 | TRBJ1-3 | TRBV10-3 | CAIKRDISGNTIYF | TGTGCCATCAAACGGGATATCTCTGGAAACACCATATATTTT
TRBD2 | - | 16 | TRBJ2-1 | TRBV28 | CASSPGTSGRIYEQFF | TGTGCCAGCAGTCCCGGGACTAGCGGGAGGATCTATGAGCAGTTCTTC
- | - | 13 | TRBJ1-4 | TRBV11-2 | CASSTWTEEKLFF | TGTGCCAGCAGCACCTGGACAGAAGAAAAACTGTTTTTT
- | once | 13 | TRBJ2-5 | TRBV12-3/TRBV12-4 | CASSLSMQETQYF | TGTGCCAGCAGTTTATCTATGCAAGAGACCCAGTACTTC
- | - | 15 | TRBJ1-5 | TRBV19 | CASSLPQGEYQPQHF | TGTGCCAGTAGTTTGCCTCAGGGCGAATATCAGCCCCAGCATTTT
TRBD1 | - | 13 | TRBJ2-3 | TRBV7-2 | CASSLDRTDTQYF | TGTGCCAGCAGCTTGGACAGGACAGATACGCAGTATTTT
- | - | 14 | TRBJ1-4 | TRBV10-3 | CAISEGRVNEKLFF | TGTGCCATCAGTGAGGGGCGAGTGAATGAAAAACTGTTTTTT
TRBD1 | - | 13 | TRBJ2-5 | TRBV19 | CASSIRGRETQYF | TGTGCCAGTAGTATCAGGGGGCGAGAGACCCAGTACTTC
TRBD2 | - | 15 | TRBJ2-3 | TRBV29-1 | CSVGGTGGDTDTQYF | TGCAGCGTCGGTGGAACGGGAGGTGACACAGATACGCAGTATTTT
TRBD1 | few | 13 | TRBJ2-7 | TRBV28 | CASSGGQVYEQYF | TGTGCCAGCAGTGGTGGACAGGTCTACGAGCAGTACTTC
TRBD2 | - | 18 | TRBJ2-1 | TRBV19 | CASSIDPWGAGSDNEQFF | TGTGCCAGTAGTATCGACCCCTGGGGAGCGGGATCGGACAATGAGCAGTTCTTC
TRBD2 | - | 15 | TRBJ2-7 | TRBV6-2/TRBV6-3 | CASSTGLAGVSEQYF | TGTGCCAGCAGTACGGGACTAGCGGGAGTCAGCGAGCAGTACTTC
- | - | 12 | TRBJ2-7 | TRBV7-9 | CASSLTTGEQYF | TGTGCCAGCAGCTTGACCACGGGCGAGCAGTACTTC
TRBD1 | - | 15 | TRBJ2-3 | TRBV5-1 | CASSRRQGAQDTQYF | TGCGCCAGCAGCCGTAGACAGGGGGCCCAAGATACGCAGTATTTT
TRBD1 | - | 15 | TRBJ1-2 | TRBV28 | CASSLRTGGLYGYTF | TGTGCCAGCAGTTTGAGGACAGGGGGCCTGTATGGCTACACCTTC
- | - | 16 | TRBJ1-5 | TRBV19 | CASSIRREGTNQPQHF | TGTGCCAGTAGTATAAGGAGGGAGGGTACGAATCAGCCCCAGCATTTT
- | - | 10 | TRBJ2-3 | TRBV20-1 | CSARGSEEYF | TGCAGTGCTAGAGGCAGCGAGGAGTATTTT
- | few | 13 | TRBJ1-2 | TRBV12-3/TRBV12-4 | CASGPRTNYGYTF | TGTGCCAGCGGCCCGCGGACTAACTATGGCTACACCTTC
- | few | 16 | TRBJ2-1 | TRBV3-1/TRBV3-2 | CASSQVMGAPWNEQFF | TGTGCCAGCAGCCAAGTTATGGGCGCTCCGTGGAATGAGCAGTTCTTC
TRBD1 | - | 12 | TRBJ1-1 | TRBV18 | CASSPPGQQAFF | TGTGCCAGCTCCCCACCGGGACAGCAAGCTTTCTTT
- | - | 12 | TRBJ2-5 | TRBV6-5 | CASMRALETQYF | TGTGCCAGCATGCGGGCCCTGGAGACCCAGTACTTC
TRBD1 | - | 13 | TRBJ1-1 | TRBV19 | CASRPGQRAEAFF | TGTGCCAGTAGGCCGGGACAGCGGGCTGAAGCTTTCTTT
TRBD1 | - | 14 | TRBJ2-7 | TRBV11-2 | CASSILTGGHEQYF | TGTGCCAGCAGCATCTTGACAGGGGGCCACGAGCAGTACTTC
- | - | 13 | TRBJ2-7 | TRBV5-1 | CATSVGPEGEQYF | TGCGCCACCTCAGTGGGCCCGGAGGGAGAGCAGTACTTC
- | - | 15 | TRBJ1-4 | TRBV19 | CASTSAPQFREKLFF | TGTGCCAGTACCTCGGCCCCACAGTTCCGGGAAAAACTGTTTTTT
TRBD2 | many | 15 | TRBJ2-3 | TRBV7-3 | CASSPTSGKTDTQYF | TGTGCCAGCAGCCCGACTAGCGGGAAAACAGATACGCAGTATTTT
- | - | 16 | TRBJ1-2 | TRBV3-1/TRBV3-2 | CASRPAFSARGGRYTF | TGTGCCAGCAGACCGGCATTCTCTGCAAGGGGCGGGAGATACACCTTC
- | few | 14 | TRBJ1-2 | TRBV5-8 | CASSLAGFLGGYTF | TGTGCCAGCAGCTTGGCTGGGTTCCTCGGGGGCTACACCTTC
- | - | 14 | TRBJ2-7 | TRBV14 | CASSLRIGSYEQYF | TGTGCCAGCAGCCTACGGATCGGGTCCTACGAGCAGTACTTC
- | - | 15 | TRBJ2-1 | TRBV10-1 | CASSEGPLRGNEQFF | TGCGCCAGCAGTGAAGGACCCCTCAGGGGCAATGAGCAGTTCTTC
- | - | 13 | TRBJ1-2 | TRBV7-9 | CASSLNPTYGYTF | TGTGCCAGCAGCTTAAATCCTACCTATGGCTACACCTTC
TRBD2 | - | 15 | TRBJ2-7 | TRBV4-1 | CASSPWASGTYEQYF | TGCGCCAGCAGCCCCTGGGCTAGCGGTACCTACGAGCAGTACTTC
TRBD1 | few | 15 | TRBJ1-3 | TRBV2 | CASREKTGSGNTIYF | TGTGCCAGCAGGGAGAAGACAGGGTCTGGAAACACCATATATTTT
- | once | 15 | TRBJ2-1 | TRBV9 | CASSVMDSSYNEQFF | TGTGCCAGCAGCGTCATGGACAGCTCCTACAATGAGCAGTTCTTC
- | - | 15 | TRBJ1-1 | TRBV6-6 | CASSLQRAGRTEAFF | TGTGCCAGCAGTTTACAGAGGGCTGGAAGAACTGAAGCTTTCTTT
- | - | 17 | TRBJ2-1 | TRBV4-2 | CASSQGDSGNTYNEQFF | TGTGCCAGCAGCCAAGGGGATAGCGGAAATACCTACAATGAGCAGTTCTTC
- | - | 15 | TRBJ2-7 | TRBV5-5 | CASSLYGTETYEQYF | TGTGCCAGCAGCTTGTATGGCACAGAGACCTACGAGCAGTACTTC
- | - | 15 | TRBJ2-1 | TRBV4-1 | CASSQGEGSYNEQFF | TGCGCCAGCAGCCAAGGTGAGGGATCCTACAATGAGCAGTTCTTC
TRBD2 | - | 16 | TRBJ2-3 | TRBV3-1/TRBV3-2 | CASSQLAGGPTDTQYF | TGTGCCAGCAGCCAGCTAGCGGGAGGGCCCACAGATACGCAGTATTTT
TRBD1 | few | 16 | TRBJ1-3 | TRBV7-2 | CASSRKGTGSGNTIYF | TGTGCCAGCAGCCGCAAGGGGACAGGGAGCGGAAACACCATATATTTT
- | - | 16 | TRBJ2-7 | TRBV6-1 | CASSKANPLQGYEQYF | TGTGCCAGCAGTAAAGCCAACCCACTACAGGGCTACGAGCAGTACTTC